This T cell receptor (beta chain) was identified in a study of beta chain features in type 1 diabetes. Expressed TCRB transcripts were sequenced because the entire RNA isolate underwent reverse transcription. Sequencing used immunoSEQ multiplex PCR; TCRdb keeps in-frame clones, though not all of them. This table holds some 150,000 clones, roughly 10% found once. This clone was observed a few times. This clonotype originated in a man aged 18 to 35 in good health. Source material: naive CD4+ T cells from blood.

The CDR3 protein is CASSEVGLAGGKNTGELFF. The CDR3 region has the DNA TGTGCCAGCAGTGAGGTGGGGCTAGCGGGGGGGAAAAACACCGGGGAGCTGTTTTTT. V is TRBV2 and J is TRBJ2-2, with TRBD2 matching 12 bases. The V gene's germline CDR1 is SNHLY and CDR2 FYNNEI. Trimming cost V 3 bases and J 2 bases; bases outside gene matches: 10. This CDR3 is 19 amino acids long.